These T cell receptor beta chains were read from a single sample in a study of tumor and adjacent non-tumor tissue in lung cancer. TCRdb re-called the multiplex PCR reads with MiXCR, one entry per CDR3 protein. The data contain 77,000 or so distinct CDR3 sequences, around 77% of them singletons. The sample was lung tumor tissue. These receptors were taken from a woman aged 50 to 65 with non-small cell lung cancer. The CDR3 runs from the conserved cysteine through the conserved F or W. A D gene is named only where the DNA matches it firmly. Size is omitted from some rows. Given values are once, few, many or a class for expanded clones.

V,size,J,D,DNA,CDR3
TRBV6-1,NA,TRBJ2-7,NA,TGTGCCAGCAGTGAAGACCAGGGCTACGAGCAGTATTTC,CASSEDQGYEQYF
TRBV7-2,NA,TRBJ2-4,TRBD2,TGTACCAGCAGCTTCCGACTAGCGGCCTTAGCCATAAACATTCAGTACTTC,CTSSFRLAALAINIQYF
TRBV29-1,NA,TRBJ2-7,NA,TGCATCGTTGAATCAGACAAGACCTACGGGCAGTACTTC,CIVESDKTYGQYF
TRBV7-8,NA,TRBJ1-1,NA,TGTGCCAGCAGCTTGGGCAGGGTGCTGACTGAAGCTTTCTTT,CASSLGRVLTEAFF
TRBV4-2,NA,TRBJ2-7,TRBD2,TGTTCCAGCAGCCAAGAAGGACTAGCAGGAGAAGACCGCTACGAGCAGTATTTC,CSSSQEGLAGEDRYEQYF
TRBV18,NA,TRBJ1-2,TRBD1,TGTGCCAGCTCACCAATCGGGGTTTCGGGACAGGACTTCGTTTATGGCTACACCTTC,CASSPIGVSGQDFVYGYTF
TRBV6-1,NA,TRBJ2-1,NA,TGTGTCAGCAATACGTATGGGTATGAGCAGTTCTTC,CVSNTYGYEQFF
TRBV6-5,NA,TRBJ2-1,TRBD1,TGTGCCAACAGTATTGAGGGGACAGGGTTCAATGAGCAGTTCTTC,CANSIEGTGFNEQFF
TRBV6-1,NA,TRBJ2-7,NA,TGTGCCAGCAGGGAGGGGCCACGGGAGACCTACGAACAATACTTC,CASREGPRETYEQYF
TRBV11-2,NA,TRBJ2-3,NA,TGTGCCAGGAGCCTGCGACGGGGGAATATGCAGTATTTT,CARSLRRGNMQYF
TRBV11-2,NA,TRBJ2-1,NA,TGTGCCAGCAACTTAGATGGCAATGTGAATGGGCAGTTCTTC,CASNLDGNVNGQFF
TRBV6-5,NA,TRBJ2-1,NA,TGTGCCAGCAGTTACCTGGGACTGGCGGATGAGCTGTTCTTC,CASSYLGLADELFF
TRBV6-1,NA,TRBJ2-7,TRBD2,TGTGCCAGCAGCGACGGCGGGACTACCCTCTACGAGGCGTACTTC,CASSDGGTTLYEAYF
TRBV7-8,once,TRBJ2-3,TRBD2,TGTGCCAGCGGCATAGGTTCTAGCGGGAGTACAGATACGCAGTATTTT,CASGIGSSGSTDTQYF
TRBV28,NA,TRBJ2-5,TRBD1,TGTGCCTGCAGATCGCCCGACAGGGGGAGTTGGGAGGCCCAGTACTTC,CACRSPDRGSWEAQYF
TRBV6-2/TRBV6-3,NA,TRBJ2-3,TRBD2,TGTGCCAGCAGTTTTACACAGGCGGGAGAAAATGCGCAGTATTTT,CASSFTQAGENAQYF
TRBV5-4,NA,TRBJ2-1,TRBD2,TGTGCCAGCAGTTCGATCACTAGCGGCTACAATGAACAGATCTTC,CASSSITSGYNEQIF
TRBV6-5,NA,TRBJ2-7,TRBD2,TGTATCAGCAGTTTTAGCGGGAGGGTTGGCGAGCAGTACTTC,CISSFSGRVGEQYF
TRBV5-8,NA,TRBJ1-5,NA,TGTGCCAGCAGCTTGGGTCAGTCACAGCATTTT,CASSLGQSQHF
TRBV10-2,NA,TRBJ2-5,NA,TGCGCCAGCAACCCCGGGGCCCAAGAGACCCAGTATTTC,CASNPGAQETQYF
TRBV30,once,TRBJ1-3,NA,TGTGCCTGTAGTGAGAACGGAAACACCATATATTTT,CACSENGNTIYF
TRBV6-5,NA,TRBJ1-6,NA,TGTGCCAGCAGTCCCCTCGTGGACGGCAATAATTCACCTCTCCACTTT,CASSPLVDGNNSPLHF
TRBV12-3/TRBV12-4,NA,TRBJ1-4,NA,TGTGTCAGCGGTTTTGGGAGCCCAAATGAAAAACTGTTTTTT,CVSGFGSPNEKLFF
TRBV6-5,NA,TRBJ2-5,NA,TGTACCAGCAGACGGGGAAACGAAGAGACCCAGTATTTC,CTSRRGNEETQYF
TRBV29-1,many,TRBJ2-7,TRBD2,TGCAGCGTTGAAGGGGCTAGCGGGGCCCCGGGGGCCGAGCAGTACTTC,CSVEGASGAPGAEQYF
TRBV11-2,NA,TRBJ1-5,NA,TGTGCCAGCAGCTTAGTCGGGACCTCAGGTACGCAGCATTTT,CASSLVGTSGTQHF
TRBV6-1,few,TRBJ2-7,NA,TGTGCCAGCAGTGTCAAGGGGCTACCCTCCTACGAGCAGTACTTC,CASSVKGLPSYEQYF
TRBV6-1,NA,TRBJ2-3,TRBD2,TGTGCCAGCAGTGGACTATCGGGAGGGCCAGACACGCAGTATTTT,CASSGLSGGPDTQYF
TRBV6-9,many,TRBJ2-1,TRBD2,TGTGCCAGCAGGGCTAGCGGGGGTCGCCCTAGCTCCTACAATGAGCAGTTCTTC,CASRASGGRPSSYNEQFF
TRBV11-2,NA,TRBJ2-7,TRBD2,TGTGCCAGCAGCCCAAGGGGGCTAGCGGGAGTAGGTGAACAGTACTTC,CASSPRGLAGVGEQYF
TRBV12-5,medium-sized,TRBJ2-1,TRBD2,TGTGCTAGTGGTTTGACGCTAGCGGGAGGTAATGAGCAGTTCTTC,CASGLTLAGGNEQFF
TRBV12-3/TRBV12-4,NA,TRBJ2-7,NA,TGTGACAGCACTTACAAGTGGGAGCAATACTTC,CDSTYKWEQYF
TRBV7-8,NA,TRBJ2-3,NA,TGTGCCAGCAGCTTATTTGGCGGGGCATCGGATACGCAGTATTTT,CASSLFGGASDTQYF
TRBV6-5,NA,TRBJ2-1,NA,TGTGTCAGCAACACGGCCTCCTACAATGAGCAGTTCTTC,CVSNTASYNEQFF
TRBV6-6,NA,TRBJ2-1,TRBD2,TGTGCCAGCGGGAACGGGAGGACCTACAATGAGCACTTCTTC,CASGNGRTYNEHFF
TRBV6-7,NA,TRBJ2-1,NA,TGTGGCAGCAGTTACTTGGGTTGGAGGAGGGATGAGCAGTTCTTC,CGSSYLGWRRDEQFF
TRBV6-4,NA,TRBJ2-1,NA,TGTGCCAGCAGTGACGGGGCTAGTGGCAATGAGCAGTTCTTC,CASSDGASGNEQFF
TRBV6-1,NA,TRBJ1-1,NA,TGTGCCATCAGTGAATGGGCAGGGGCGGGAGCTTTCTTT,CAISEWAGAGAFF
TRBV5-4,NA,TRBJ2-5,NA,TGTCCCAGCAGACGAGTAACCCAAGAGACCCAGTACTTC,CPSRRVTQETQYF
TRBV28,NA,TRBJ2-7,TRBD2,TGTGCTAGCAATTTCCCGAGGGAGCCGGGAGGCGAGCAGTACTTC,CASNFPREPGGEQYF